The 12 T cell receptor beta chains given below trace back to one sample, sequenced in a study of OX40 agonist ivuxolimab in advanced cancers. TCRdb's copy holds only in-frame clones and misses some; the assay was immunoSEQ multiplex PCR. The sample includes about 55,000 clones, around nine tenths of them seen just once. This material consisted of CD4+ or CD8+ T cells sorted from blood, taken in a trial of the OX40 agonist ivuxolimab. These receptors were obtained from an adult with an advanced solid tumor such as melanoma, head and neck, liver or kidney cancer.

V gene TRBV6-5 combines with J gene TRBJ1-5; D gene uncertain. The length of the CDR3 is 14 residues. V lost 2 bases to trimming and J lost 3 bases, with 8 bases between them. Per germline, CDR1 MNHEY and CDR2 SVGAGI. CDR3 nucleotides: TGTGCCAGCAGTTACGGAGGGCCCAATCAGCCCCAGCATTTT. This sequence encodes CASSYGGPNQPQHF.

The chain joins TRBV7-3 to TRBJ2-5; no clear D. Looked up from germline, CDR1 is SGHTA and CDR2 is FQGTGA. The CDR3 covers 15 residues. The V end was cut by 5 bases, the J end by 8 bases, with 21 bases between. For the CDR3, the DNA is TGTGCCAGCAGCCGTATAGGTGGATCGGGTTCAACCCAGTACTTC. It translates to CASSRIGGSGSTQYF.

The chain couples TRBV14 to TRBJ2-1, with D possibly matching TRBD2 (5 bases). The germline V and J ends were trimmed by 3 bases and 6 bases, with 15 bases remaining between them. The CDR3 has 15 amino acids. CDR1 and CDR2 (germline): SGHDN, FVKESK. In nucleotides, the CDR3 is TGTGCCAGCAGCCAGTGGAGGCCCACGACCAATGAGCAGTTCTTC. It is translated as CASSQWRPTTNEQFF.

J is TRBJ2-1 and V is TRBV28; 13 nucleotides align to TRBD2. The CDR3 has 16 residues. J lost 7 bases, V lost 11 bases, and 14 bases had no gene match. The germline gives CDR1 MDHEN, CDR2 SYDVKM. CDR3: CASWYKGTSGTNEQFF. The CDR3 DNA reads as TGTGCCTCATGGTATAAAGGGACTAGCGGGACGAATGAGCAGTTCTTC.

This chain uses TRBV29-1 with TRBJ2-5; TRBD2 is a possible D gene (5 bases). Per germline, CDR1 SQVTM and CDR2 ANQGSEA. The CDR3 length is 11 residues. The CDR3 coding sequence is TGCAGGCCGGGGAGAGGAGAGACCCAGTACTTC. This translates into CRPGRGETQYF.

V and J are TRBV29-1 and TRBJ2-1, with a possible D match to TRBD1 (5 bases). The CDR3 totals 13 residues. Germline CDR1 SQVTM, CDR2 ANQGSEA. V dropped 4 bases and J dropped 6 bases, with 13 bases sitting between them. CDR3 sequence: CSVASSGINEQFF. CDR3 in DNA: TGCAGCGTTGCCAGTTCAGGGATCAATGAGCAGTTCTTC.

The table lists this clone with a count of one. The chain employs TRBV14 and TRBJ2-7, with D maybe TRBD2 (5 bases). Per germline, CDR1 SGHDN and CDR2 FVKESK. V was clipped by 0 bases and J by 5 bases, with 17 bases between them. The CDR3 has 16 amino acids. The CDR3 region is CASSQERAGFVHEQYF. As DNA, the CDR3 is TGTGCCAGCAGCCAAGAGAGGGCCGGTTTTGTCCACGAGCAGTACTTC.

The chain uses TRBV25-1 and TRBJ2-3, with D tentatively TRBD2 (6 bases). The germline CDR1 and CDR2 sequences are MGHDK and SYGVNS. Trimming stripped 2 bases from V and 1 base from J, with 13 bases between. There are 16 residues in the CDR3. The CDR3: CASSERLVAGTDTQYF. The CDR3 nucleotides are TGTGCCAGCAGTGAACGGTTGGTAGCGGGCACAGATACGCAGTATTTT.

The chain recombines TRBV28 with TRBJ1-3, with D possibly TRBD1 on 5 matching bases. Trimming stripped 5 bases from V and 9 bases from J, with 17 bases between. This CDR3 has 14 residues. Germline values: CDR1 MDHEN, CDR2 SYDVKM. CDR3 sequence: CASSGGGGAGTIYF. The CDR3 coding sequence is TGTGCCAGCAGTGGCGGTGGAGGGGCGGGCACCATATATTTT.

This chain links TRBV7-8 with TRBJ1-3; no reliable D call. The length of the CDR3 is 12 residues. The germline V gene has CDR1 SGHVS and CDR2 FQNEAQ. Trimming removed 5 bases from V and 2 bases from J, with 4 bases in between. The CDR3 DNA is TGTGCCAGCAGCCAGCCTGGAAACACCATATATTTT. Translated, it gives CASSQPGNTIYF.

The chain links TRBV4-1 to TRBJ2-7; 9 bases match TRBD2. The CDR3 is 15 amino acids. J was trimmed by 4 bases and V by 1 base; bases with no gene match: 5. CDR1 is MGHRA, CDR2 YSYEKL, per germline. The CDR3 here is CASSQAGLAKYEQYF. CDR3 coding DNA: TGCGCCAGCAGCCAAGCCGGACTAGCGAAATACGAGCAGTACTTC.

V and J are TRBV21-1 and TRBJ1-5. TRBV21-1 is termed a pseudogene. This CDR3 contains 16 residues. The CDR3 region has the DNA TGTGCCAGCAGCAAAGCGCCAGGGGGGGATTGTCAGCCCCAGCATTTT. Residues: CASSKAPGGDCQPQHF.